Listed below are T cell receptor beta chains from one sample, sequenced in a study of shared clonotypes between healthy human individuals. Measured with immunoSEQ multiplex PCR; TCRdb has only the in-frame clones, and not every one. The profile covers roughly 2,300,000 clones, with 85% to 95% appearing a single time and around 0.38% taken by the ten largest. Sequenced sample: naive CD4+ T cells from PBMCs. These receptors were obtained from a man younger than 35 in good health. Some clones in this sample may be carry-over from other donors' samples. Each CDR3 is given with its conserved first and last residue.

v_call	j_call	cdr3_aa
TRBV19	TRBJ2-4	CASSIGNIQYF
TRBV19	TRBJ1-1	CATRQEFEAFF
TRBV30	TRBJ2-5	CAWSVKGGGETQYF
TRBV27	TRBJ2-7	CASSPYLTFSYEQYF
TRBV10-1	TRBJ2-7	CASVTYEQYF
TRBV5-1	TRBJ2-5	CASSLAPPGETQYF
TRBV7-9	TRBJ2-3	CASSPMGGRTDTQYF
TRBV5-1	TRBJ1-1	CASSQRTGGLAAFF
TRBV18	TRBJ2-7	CASSPGVWSYEQYF
TRBV5-1	TRBJ1-3	CASRGGPSSGNTIYF
TRBV7-3	TRBJ1-2	CASSPDGRNGYGYTF
TRBV30	TRBJ2-3	CAWMRGTSTDTQYF
TRBV11-2	TRBJ1-2	CASSLDVRGYYGYTF
TRBV28	TRBJ2-7	CASSRHSTAGAEQYF
TRBV10-3	TRBJ1-1	CAISDTSAAVGTFF
TRBV28	TRBJ2-4	CASIQGQGPRLGIAKNIQYF
TRBV5-1	TRBJ2-1	CASAERGEQFF
TRBV7-9	TRBJ2-3	CASSSIKGLVLGTDTQYF
TRBV5-4	TRBJ2-1	CASSFTSGRMDEQFF
TRBV5-1	TRBJ2-1	CASSLGLAGGMEQFF
TRBV11-2	TRBJ1-2	CASSPFTRLQGHGYTF
TRBV7-9	TRBJ1-1	CASSPRTEAFF
TRBV28	TRBJ2-1	CASRQHTQGRFEQFF
TRBV7-2	TRBJ2-5	CASSLEAGQETQYF
TRBV4-2	TRBJ2-7	CASSQFASSGLLYEQYF
TRBV7-3	TRBJ2-2	CASSLNPRGTNTGELFF
TRBV18	TRBJ1-5	CASSPQGGTTTNQPQHF
TRBV7-9	TRBJ2-3	CASSPQGGEADTQYF
TRBV5-6	TRBJ2-3	CASSSPTGSQYF
TRBV18	TRBJ1-4	CASSPSAGGNEKLFF
TRBV6-6	TRBJ2-1	CASSLLAGGTYNEQFF
TRBV18	TRBJ1-2	CASSPFITGGAFYGYTF
TRBV7-3	TRBJ1-1	CASSLNRGHTEAFF
TRBV7-7	TRBJ2-5	CASSLGGTLVGTQYF
TRBV29-1	TRBJ2-1	CSVAGTGDYNEQFF
TRBV6-5	TRBJ1-2	CASRQDRGLRDGYTF
TRBV9	TRBJ2-2	CASSTRPNTGELFF
TRBV5-1	TRBJ2-1	CASRGYGTEYNEQFF
TRBV2	TRBJ1-2	CASIYRNNYGYTF
TRBV19	TRBJ2-2	CASRYTGELFF
TRBV7-9	TRBJ1-5	CASSRVNQPQHF
TRBV19	TRBJ2-7	CASSREGGNSYEQYF
TRBV28	TRBJ2-5	CASSSLYRSWETQYF
TRBV6-5	TRBJ1-2	CASNPTGQPTYGYTF
TRBV11-3	TRBJ2-7	CASSLRSIRGSYEQYF
TRBV6-5	TRBJ2-1	CASSYRTSGRANEQFF
TRBV5-4	TRBJ1-2	CASSFSMGRKSYTF
TRBV28	TRBJ2-7	CASSLQGAREQYF
TRBV5-1	TRBJ1-2	CASSSRDGYGYTF
TRBV19	TRBJ2-3	CASSAPGLASTDTQYF
TRBV5-1	TRBJ1-1	CASSLGQPLNTEAFF
TRBV10-3	TRBJ2-7	CATRDRGSSYEQYF
TRBV5-4	.	CASSPGGGEQYF
TRBV7-2	TRBJ1-3	CASSLVSGIGNTIYF
TRBV12-5	TRBJ2-7	CASGHGLAGNEQYF
TRBV2	TRBJ1-5	CASRRDLNQPQHF
TRBV6-5	TRBJ2-7	CASSSNSNWQYF
TRBV29-1	TRBJ1-1	CSALQLSDTEAFF
TRBV9	TRBJ2-7	CASSAQDIPYEQYF
TRBV2	TRBJ2-7	CASSEASSYEQYF